This entry lists 13 T cell receptor beta chains sequenced from one sample in a study of Ad26.COV2.S vaccination and SARS-CoV-2 variants. Treatment: approximately 18 received Ad26.COV2.S at low or high dose, single or two shots; roughly 5 received placebo; per-sample allocation not given. Collection of the samples took place on day 63 after the first injection of vaccine or placebo. Using immunoSEQ multiplex PCR, the repertoire was profiled, and TCRdb retains in-frame clones only, with some absent. This table has about 350,000 clones, 85% to 90% appearing once. This material consisted of peripheral blood, taken in a trial of Ad26.COV2.S vaccine versus placebo. Receptors were obtained from a person aged 18-60 years who received the Ad26.COV2.S COVID-19 vaccine or a placebo.

The genes are TRBV27 and TRBJ2-1; perhaps TRBD2 as D (7 bases). The V and J ends lost 10 bases and 9 bases respectively, with 13 bases between them. Germline loops: CDR1 MNHEY, CDR2 SMNVEV (reference sequence). This CDR3 region has 11 residues. This chain's CDR3 is CATRGGVEQFF. CDR3 sequence (DNA): TGTGCCACCAGGGGAGGGGTTGAGCAGTTCTTC.

V gene TRBV9 combines with J gene TRBJ2-5; 10 bases line up with TRBD2. This CDR3 contains 19 residues. V lost 4 bases and J lost 4; bases outside the gene matches: 19. Germline-derived CDR1 and CDR2 are SGDLS and YYNGEE. The CDR3 sequence is CASSRRGASGSGSGETQYF. CDR3 bases: TGTGCCAGCAGCCGGCGGGGGGCTAGCGGGAGTGGAAGTGGAGAGACCCAGTACTTC.

The rearrangement uses TRBV3-1 (or the pseudogene TRBV3-2) and TRBJ2-5; D is unresolved. V lost 10 bases to trimming and J lost 3 bases, with 12 bases between them. The CDR3 is made up of 12 amino acids. Germline assignment: CDR1 LGHDT and CDR2 YNNKEL (reference sequence). CDR3 nucleotides: TGTGCCACCCGCCTAGTAGAAGAGACCCAGTACTTC. Translation gives CATRLVEETQYF.

The chain carries TRBV3-1 (or the pseudogene TRBV3-2) and TRBJ2-5; tentatively, D is TRBD1 (6 bases). V was clipped by 4 bases and J by 1 base, with 13 bases between them. The CDR3 extends over 15 amino acids. Germline CDR1 LGHDT, CDR2 YNNKEL (reference sequence). The CDR3 nucleotides are TGTGCCAGCAGCCCCCCCGGGACATTCCAAGAGACCCAGTACTTC. Protein sequence: CASSPPGTFQETQYF.

The chain couples TRBV19 to TRBJ1-2, with D perhaps matching TRBD1 (5 bases). Trimming left V 7 bases short and J 3 bases short, with 15 bases between. In germline, CDR1 is LNHDA, CDR2 SQIVND (reference sequence). This CDR3 region has 14 residues. The CDR3, as DNA: TGTGCCAGTACCGACACTCTGGGGGACTATGGCTACACCTTC. Its protein product is CASTDTLGDYGYTF.

The J gene is TRBJ1-2, the V gene TRBV7-8, with 7 bases identical to TRBD1. There are 17 residues in the CDR3. The V gene's germline CDR1 is SGHVS and CDR2 FQNEAQ. Trimming at V came to 5 bases and at J to 0 bases, leaving 12 bases not matched to a gene. CDR3 DNA sequence: TGTGCCAGCAGCCCCCGCCGACAGGGACCTTCTAACTATGGCTACACCTTC. It encodes CASSPRRQGPSNYGYTF. Filled out from reference TRBV7-8 and TRBJ1-2, the complete variable domain reads GAGVSQSPRYKVAKRGQDVALRCDPISGHVSLFWYQQALGQGPEFLTYFQNEAQLDKSGLPSDRFFAERPEGSVSTLKIQRTQQEDSAVYLCASSPRRQGPSNYGYTFGSGTRLTVV.

The genes are TRBV2 and TRBJ2-3; 9 bases are shared with TRBD1. Trimming took 8 bases from V and 4 from J; bases not matched to a gene: 7. The CDR3 consists of 14 residues. CDR1 and CDR2 from the germline V gene are SNHLY and FYNNEI. The CDR3 is CASGDRAVSDTQYF. CDR3 nucleotide sequence: TGTGCCAGCGGGGACAGGGCAGTCTCAGATACGCAGTATTTT.

The rearrangement joins TRBV7-8 to TRBJ1-5, with D unclear. Germline V gene data show CDR1 as SGHVS and CDR2 as FQNEAQ. Trimming took 5 bases from V and 3 from J, leaving 17 bases between them. The CDR3 totals 16 residues. The CDR3 coding sequence is TGTGCCAGCAGCCATCTCTTAAGGACTTTCAATCAGCCCCAGCATTTT. Translation: CASSHLLRTFNQPQHF.

The chain combines TRBV10-1 with TRBJ2-3, with 7 bases identical to TRBD2. Germline V gene sequence: CDR1 WNHNN, CDR2 SYGVQD (reference sequence). The CDR3 contains 15 residues. Trimming cost V 3 bases and J 3 bases; bases outside gene matches: 6. The CDR3 spells CASSDSAGETDTQYF. DNA of the CDR3: TGCGCCAGCAGTGACTCCGCGGGAGAAACAGATACGCAGTATTTT.

The V gene is TRBV12-1, the J gene TRBJ2-7. TRBV12-1 represents a pseudogene. CDR3 length equals 15 residues. In nucleotides, the CDR3 is TGTGCCGGCCTCAAGGGGGGCGGAAATATCTACGAGCAGTACTTC. Translation: CAGLKGGGNIYEQYF.

Here the CDR3 DNA reads TGTGCCAGCAGTGAAAGCCTTTTCACGGATACGCAGTATTTT. This translates into CASSESLFTDTQYF. V usage is TRBV2 and J usage is TRBJ2-3; D gene unclear. The germline gives CDR1 SNHLY, CDR2 FYNNEI. V gave up 2 bases and J gave up 6 bases, with 12 bases separating them. The CDR3 is 14 residues long.

This chain connects TRBV28 to TRBJ1-5; 7 bases match TRBD1. CDR3 length: 15 residues. The germline CDR1 and CDR2 sequences are MDHEN and SYDVKM. Germline trimming cut 6 bases from V and 6 bases from J; bases unmatched to any gene: 11. The CDR3 is CASSYTGTASQPQHF. CDR3 bases: TGTGCCAGCAGCTATACTGGGACAGCTAGTCAGCCCCAGCATTTT.

This rearrangement joins TRBV19 to TRBJ1-5, with 7 bases fitting TRBD1. V lost 7 bases, J lost 4 bases, and 13 bases stayed unmatched. The CDR3 covers 16 residues. CDR1 and CDR2 from the germline V gene are LNHDA and SQIVND (reference sequence). The CDR3 spells CASIGFQGQPNQPQHF. The CDR3 nucleotides are TGTGCCAGTATCGGCTTTCAGGGACAGCCTAATCAGCCCCAGCATTTT.